These 5 T cell receptor beta chains came from one sample sequenced in a study of technical replicates of blood from a few donors. Clones were sequenced by immunoSEQ multiplex PCR, and TCRdb holds only the in-frame ones, with some missing. The sample lists about 79,000 clones, 75% to 95% occurring once. Material: T cells isolated from PBMCs. Receptors originate from a human donor in good health. Some clones in this sample may be carry-over from other donors' samples.

The chain is built from TRBV7-3 and TRBJ2-2; a possible D gene is TRBD2 (6 bases). Looked up from germline, CDR1 is SGHTA and CDR2 is FQGTGA. This CDR3 has 16 amino acids. V shed 1 base and J shed 1 base, with 10 bases lying between them. CDR3 sequence reads: CASSLSQRVNTGELFF. The CDR3 DNA reads as TGTGCCAGCAGCTTAAGCCAGCGGGTGAACACCGGGGAGCTGTTTTTT.

This chain connects TRBV11-3 to TRBJ2-1; 8 bases fit TRBD2. Germline CDR1 reads SGHNT; CDR2 reads YENEEA. The CDR3 runs to 14 residues. V was pared by 8 bases and J by 4 bases, with 7 bases of the junction left unmatched. CDR3 sequence (DNA): TGTGCCAGCCAGAGTAGCGGGATATACAATGAGCAGTTCTTC. It specifies CASQSSGIYNEQFF. Variable domain in full (rest from reference TRBV11-3 and TRBJ2-1): EAGVVQSPRYKIIEKKQPVAFWCNPISGHNTLYWYLQNLGQGPELLIRYENEEAVDDSQLPKDRFSAERLKGVDSTLKIQPAELGDSAVYLCASQSSGIYNEQFFGPGTRLTVL.

The J gene is TRBJ2-1, the V gene TRBV7-8; TRBD2 matches 13 bases. Per germline, CDR1 SGHVS and CDR2 FQNEAQ. Trimming removed 3 bases from V and 4 bases from J; junction bases left unmatched: 3. The CDR3 consists of 16 residues. CDR3: CASSFRTSGGYNEQFF. CDR3 coding DNA: TGTGCCAGCAGCTTTAGGACTAGCGGGGGTTACAATGAGCAGTTCTTC.

This chain links TRBV5-4 with TRBJ2-2; 8 nucleotides match TRBD1. The length of the CDR3 is 13 residues. The V gene end was trimmed by 7 bases and the J gene end by 1 base; junction bases not matched to a gene: 0. Germline CDR1 is SGHNT and CDR2 is YYREEE (reference sequence). CDR3 DNA sequence: TGTGCCAGCGGGACAGGGAACACCGGGGAGCTGTTTTTT. Residues: CASGTGNTGELFF.

This clone was seen a single time. The chain combines TRBV28 with TRBJ1-1; the match to TRBD1 covers 9 bases. This CDR3 comprises 14 residues. The germline V gene has CDR1 MDHEN and CDR2 SYDVKM. J gave up 3 bases and V 7 bases, and 6 bases lay outside the gene matches. This CDR3 is CASINRGHDTEAFF. The CDR3 bases are TGTGCCAGCATCAACAGGGGGCATGACACTGAAGCTTTCTTT.